The 17 T cell receptor beta chains below were found in one sample sequenced in a study of cytomegalovirus exposure and HLA in healthy donors. The PCR employed 60 Vbeta primers together with 13 Jbeta primers. The repertoire was sequenced with immunoSEQ multiplex PCR; TCRdb's copy has only in-frame clones and lacks some. The repertoire holds tens of thousands of clones, with 69% as singletons. The specimen was PBMCs. Receptor source: a man between 45 and 60 years old in good health and CMV-seronegative.

This clone was observed a few times. The rearrangement uses TRBV12-5 and TRBJ2-5; TRBD1 might be the D (5 bases). CDR1 and CDR2 (germline): LGHNT, FRNRAP. CDR3 length: 18 amino acids. The V and J ends lost 0 bases and 4 bases respectively, with 21 bases between them. CDR3 bases: TGTGCTAGTGGTTTGGTACCCGATGGGGCCGCAGTTGGAGAGACCCAGTACTTC. The encoded protein is CASGLVPDGAAVGETQYF.

This clone was seen once. The chain carries TRBV30 and TRBJ1-2, with D perhaps TRBD1 (5 bases). CDR1 GTSNPN and CDR2 SVGIG come from the germline V gene (reference sequence). The CDR3 has 15 amino acids. V was clipped by 0 bases and J by 3 bases, with 14 bases between them. The CDR3, as DNA: TGTGCCTGGAGTGTTTTCGGGGGAGGTGACTATGGCTACACCTTC. Encoded protein: CAWSVFGGGDYGYTF.

This CDR3 is CASSWETGNEQFF. In nucleotides, the CDR3 is TGCGCCAGCAGCTGGGAGACAGGGAATGAGCAGTTCTTC. J is TRBJ2-1 and V is TRBV5-1, with 7 bases that match TRBD1. The CDR3 covers 13 residues. The germline gives CDR1 SGHRS, CDR2 YFSETQ. The V and J ends lost 3 bases and 7 bases, in that order; junction bases with no gene match: 4.

V gene TRBV19 combines with J gene TRBJ1-2; 7 bases are shared with TRBD1. After removal of 6 bases from V and 4 bases from J, the junction contained 8 bases not matched to a gene. CDR3 size: 14 residues. Germline CDR1 and CDR2: LNHDA and SQIVND (reference sequence). The CDR3 loop is CASSGRDSIYGYTF. For the CDR3, the DNA is TGTGCCAGTAGCGGCCGGGACAGCATCTATGGCTACACCTTC.

The genes are TRBV11-3 and TRBJ2-5; D is uncertain. Trimming cost V 4 bases and J 2 bases, with 8 bases left between them. The CDR3 is 13 residues long. The V gene's germline CDR1 is SGHNT and CDR2 YENEEA. The CDR3 coding sequence is TGTGCCAGCAGCTCCTCCTCTCAAGAGACCCAGTACTTC. Protein: CASSSSSQETQYF.

In its sample, this clone was seen a few times. The chain's CDR3 is CASSLEVAGGLWNEQFF. The DNA for the CDR3 is TGTGCCAGCAGCTTAGAAGTAGCGGGAGGGCTATGGAATGAGCAGTTCTTC. V is TRBV11-3 and J is TRBJ2-1; 11 nucleotides line up with TRBD2. The V gene end was trimmed by 0 bases and the J gene end by 7 bases; junction bases not matched to a gene: 8. The germline V gene has CDR1 SGHNT and CDR2 YENEEA. The CDR3 length is 17 residues.

This chain links TRBV5-1 with TRBJ1-6; D not certain. The CDR3 extends over 15 amino acids. Germline V gene sequence: CDR1 SGHRS, CDR2 YFSETQ. Trimming shortened V by 0 bases and J by 4 bases, and 8 bases separated the two germline ends. This chain's CDR3 is CASSLAAAYNSPLHF. The CDR3 DNA reads TGCGCCAGCAGCTTGGCGGCGGCTTATAATTCACCCCTCCACTTT.

The rearrangement joins TRBV23-1 to TRBJ2-6; D might be TRBD1 (5 bases). TRBV23-1 is placed among ORFs of uncertain function. The V and J ends lost 0 bases and 2 bases respectively, with 8 bases between them. The CDR3 runs to 16 residues. CDR3 in amino acids: CASSQSRGPGANVLTF. The CDR3, as DNA: TGCGCCAGCAGTCAATCTAGGGGCCCTGGGGCCAACGTCCTGACTTTC.

This clone came up once. V usage is TRBV15 and J usage is TRBJ2-1; 9 bases match TRBD2. The length of the CDR3 is 17 residues. From germline, CDR1 is LNHNV and CDR2 YYDKDF (reference sequence). V lost 0 bases, J lost 1 base, and 4 bases stayed unmatched. CDR3 in amino acids: CATSREPSGASYNEQFF. In nucleotides, the CDR3 is TGTGCCACCAGCAGAGAACCTAGCGGGGCTTCCTACAATGAGCAGTTCTTC.

This chain joins TRBV7-9 and TRBJ2-5; D is ambiguous. The CDR3 spans 14 residues. Between the trimmed V and J ends, which lost 1 base and 5 bases, there was a span of 11 bases. Germline CDR1 reads SEHNR; CDR2 reads FQNEAQ (reference sequence). DNA of the CDR3: TGTGCCAGCAGCTTAGGGCAAAGAAGTGAGACCCAGTACTTC. Translating it yields CASSLGQRSETQYF.

The V gene is TRBV25-1, the J gene TRBJ1-1; 8 bases line up with TRBD1. The germline V gene encodes CDR1 MGHDK and CDR2 SYGVNS. The ends lost 4 bases at V and 5 bases at J; junction bases unmatched: 3. This CDR3 is built from 13 residues. The CDR3 loop reads CASSAQGGTEAFF. CDR3 in DNA: TGTGCCAGCAGTGCACAGGGGGGAACTGAAGCTTTCTTT.

V usage is TRBV6-5 and J usage is TRBJ2-5; D may be TRBD2 (6 bases). V was cut by 4 bases and J by 6 bases, with 15 bases left in between. This CDR3 spans 14 amino acids. Germline assignment: CDR1 MNHEY and CDR2 SVGAGI. The CDR3 region is CASSSVEGLQTQYF. The CDR3 region has the DNA TGTGCCAGCAGTTCGGTGGAGGGTTTGCAGACCCAGTACTTC.

The genes are TRBV30 and TRBJ2-7; TRBD1 matches at 8 bases. The J segment lost 5 bases and the V segment lost 1 base, leaving 16 bases of the junction unmatched. Germline values: CDR1 GTSNPN, CDR2 SVGIG (reference sequence). There are 17 residues in the CDR3. The CDR3 sequence is CAWSALPRGRGNDEQYF. CDR3 nucleotide sequence: TGTGCCTGGAGTGCCCTTCCCAGGGGGCGCGGTAATGACGAGCAGTACTTC.

The CDR3 is CASSRIPPHIAGVWDTDTQYF. Written as DNA, the CDR3 is TGTGCCAGCAGCCGCATCCCACCGCATATAGCGGGAGTATGGGACACAGATACGCAGTATTTT. The rearrangement uses TRBV7-6 and TRBJ2-3, with 9 bases matching TRBD2. J lost 2 bases, V lost 5 bases, and 23 bases had no gene match. Germline lookup yields CDR1 SGHVS and CDR2 FNYEAQ. This CDR3 has 21 amino acids.

This chain connects TRBV5-4 to TRBJ2-7; 7 bases map to TRBD1. The CDR3 runs 17 residues. Trimming at V came to 0 bases and at J to 4 bases, leaving 13 bases not matched to a gene. Germline loops: CDR1 SGHNT, CDR2 YYREEE (reference sequence). DNA for the CDR3: TGTGCCAGCAGCTTGGCCAAGGGCAGGGGGTACGGGTACGAGCAGTACTTC. The encoded protein is CASSLAKGRGYGYEQYF.

This sequence joins TRBV14 and TRBJ1-1, with 9 bases identical to TRBD1. Germline CDR1 and CDR2: SGHDN and FVKESK. J gave up 11 bases and V 4 bases, and 14 bases lay outside the gene matches. The CDR3 spans 15 residues. The CDR3 loop is CASSLLPGQGYGAFF. In nucleotides, the CDR3 is TGTGCCAGCAGCCTACTGCCGGGACAGGGTTATGGGGCTTTCTTT.

The rearrangement joins TRBV7-9 to TRBJ1-5; 8 nucleotides match TRBD1. After removal of 4 bases from V and 6 bases from J, the junction contained 5 bases not matched to a gene. This CDR3 contains 14 residues. In germline, CDR1 is SEHNR, CDR2 FQNEAQ (reference sequence). The CDR3 nucleotides read TGTGCCAGCAGCTCTGCAGGGGGCGGTCAGCCCCAGCATTTT. This translates into CASSSAGGGQPQHF.